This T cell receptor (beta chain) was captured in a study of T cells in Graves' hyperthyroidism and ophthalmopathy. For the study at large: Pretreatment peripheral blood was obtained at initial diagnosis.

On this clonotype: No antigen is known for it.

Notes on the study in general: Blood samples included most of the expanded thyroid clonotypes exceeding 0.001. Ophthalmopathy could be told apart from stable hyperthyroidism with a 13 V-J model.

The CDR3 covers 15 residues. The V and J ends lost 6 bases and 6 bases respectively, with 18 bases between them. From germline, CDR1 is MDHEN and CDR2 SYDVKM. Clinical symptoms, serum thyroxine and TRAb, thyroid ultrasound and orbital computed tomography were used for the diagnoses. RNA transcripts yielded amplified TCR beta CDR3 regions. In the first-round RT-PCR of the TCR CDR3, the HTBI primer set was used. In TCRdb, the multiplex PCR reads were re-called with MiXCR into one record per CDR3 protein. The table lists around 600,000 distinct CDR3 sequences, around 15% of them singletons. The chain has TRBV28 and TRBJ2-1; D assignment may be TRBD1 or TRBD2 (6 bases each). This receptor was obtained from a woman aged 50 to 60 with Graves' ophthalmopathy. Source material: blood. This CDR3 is CASSRLGASANEQFF. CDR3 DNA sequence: TGTGCCAGCAGCCGCTTGGGGGCTAGCGCCAATGAGCAGTTCTTC.